What follows is one T cell receptor (beta chain) and its context. This CDR3 is built from 15 residues. Looked up from germline, CDR1 is WNHNN and CDR2 is SYGVQD (reference sequence). Trimming cost V 9 bases and J 0 bases, with 15 bases left between them. The entry originates in a study of cytomegalovirus exposure and HLA in healthy donors. PCR was performed using 60 Vbeta and 13 Jbeta primers. Measured with immunoSEQ multiplex PCR; TCRdb has only the in-frame clones, and not every one. This table holds under 150,000 clones, around 80% found once. Sequenced input: PBMCs. The V gene is TRBV10-1, the J gene TRBJ2-1, with D maybe TRBD2 (6 bases). This sequence was found in a woman aged 18-29 years in good health and CMV-seronegative. DNA for the CDR3: TGCGCCAGTGGGATCTCCGGGAGCTCCTACAATGAGCAGTTCTTC. Translation: CASGISGSSYNEQFF.